This T cell receptor (beta chain) derives from a study of blood T cell repertoires in COVID-19. Overall study: There were acute and convalescent COVID-19 samples, and they came from the United States, Italy and Spain.

Sequencing was performed with immunoSEQ multiplex PCR; in TCRdb, only in-frame clones are kept and a portion is missing. The sample lists roughly 250,000 clones, 75% to 90% seen once, with about 1.9% in the top ten. This clone was seen just once. Clinical history reported by participants formed the basis on which cohorts were assigned. Resolution of symptoms, clearance, or two negative PCRs was present in recovered Cohort 3 donors. Germline CDR1 SGHRS, CDR2 YFSETQ. The V end lost 3 bases, the J end lost 2 bases, and 22 bases lay between the germline ends. This CDR3 comprises 18 residues. The TCR originated in a woman between 45 and 60 years old who had recovered from COVID-19. V usage is TRBV5-1 and J usage is TRBJ2-3, with D possibly being TRBD2 (6 bases). Sequenced input: PBMCs or T cells enriched from blood (not recorded which). This CDR3 reads CASSSRGSTPRFTDTQYF. As DNA, the CDR3 is TGCGCCAGCAGCTCCCGGGGGTCGACCCCGCGATTCACAGATACGCAGTATTTT. Full variable domain (missing parts from reference TRBV5-1 and TRBJ2-3): KAGVTQTPRYLIKTRGQQVTLSCSPISGHRSVSWYQQTPGQGLQFLFEYFSETQRNKGNFPGRFSGRQFSNSRSEMNVSTLELGDSALYLCASSSRGSTPRFTDTQYFGPGTRLTVL.